This paragraph covers one TCR beta chain sequence. No cognate antigen has been identified for it. Per-base qualities were not stored, and no clone one base away is much larger. The sample's time point label is to be understood as: persistent/refractory GD, antithyroid drugs over 5 years with positive TRAb. RNA was extracted from PBMCs in TRIzol for both TCR sequencing and RNA sequencing. The diagnosis of Graves' disease followed American Thyroid Association guidelines. Patients for the study were recruited at an endocrinology department in Xi'an, China. Each patient gave around 9.2 milliliters of peripheral blood, collected in an EDTA anticoagulant tube. PBMCs were isolated by Ficoll Paque Plus density gradient separation without further T cell sorting. An Agilent 2100 Bioanalyzer and agarose gel were used to assess RNA quality, and a NanoDrop 2000 was used to measure RNA concentration. Libraries were prepared through multiplex PCR. TCRdb records Illumina HiSeq 4000 as the sequencer. iRepertoire HTBI primers and Arm-PCR amplification of CDR3 regions were used to construct TCR beta libraries. Before sequencing, the PCR products went through gel purification. Per the original workflow: Across samples, fewer than 70 TRBV and 15 or so TRBJ segments were identified and used for gene usage analysis of CDR3 amino acid clonotypes. COPE and FqMerger were used to merge filtered high-quality paired reads into contigs. BLAST was used to align contigs to IMGT TRBV, TRBD and TRBJ reference genes, and CDR3 was defined according to IMGT. Highly expanded clones were defined as clonotypes with a frequency above 0.1%. Shannon entropy was used to measure repertoire diversity, and the Gini coefficient was used to measure V-J evenness. Public clonotypes were defined as clonotypes shared by more than one individual. Clones were called with MiXCR by TCRdb after fastp trimmed the public reads at Q25, and only in-frame beta chains were retained. Records with the same CDR3 protein are collapsed into one entry carrying the most frequent genes and DNA. For this entry, the V and J calls and clone size follow TCRdb and not the study's own pipeline. In this sample the table shows about 420,000 distinct CDR3 sequences, around 22% of which occur a single time. The top ten hold roughly 26% of the sample.

The data derive from a study of regulatory T cells in long-lasting Graves disease (dated by TCRdb to the early 2020s). In terms of the full investigation: Persistent Graves' disease was defined as antithyroid drug treatment for over 5 years with persistently positive TSH receptor autoantibodies. Patients with persistent Graves' disease were compared with patients with newly diagnosed Graves' disease using TCR sequencing and RNA sequencing of peripheral blood. The study was conducted in China and was registered as a clinical trial. A total of 35 or so samples underwent TCR sequencing: about 13 from persistent and roughly 20 from newly diagnosed Graves' disease patients. Antithyroid drugs had been taken for 8.5 to 11 years on average by persistent Graves' disease patients in the clinical cohort. General conclusions and limits of the study: Preferential use of TRBV28, TRBJ1-2 and TRBJ2-5 was observed in persistent disease, whereas TRBV20-1 and TRBJ2-1 were favored in newly diagnosed disease. Sequencing and analysis were restricted to the TCR beta chain. The authors noted that the small sample size was a limitation that may lower accuracy. Persistent Graves' disease patients showed lower TCR Shannon entropy and fewer highly expanded clones than newly diagnosed patients, suggesting clonal expansion. Peripheral blood alone was examined, since thyroid tissue, which constituted the primary lesion, could not be accessed. More public clonotypes were shared among persistent patients (about 2,800) than among newly diagnosed patients (under 1,000).

The germline V gene specifies MNHEY as CDR1 and SVGAGI as CDR2. V trim: 2 bases; J trim: 0 bases; unmatched bases: 14. The CDR3 starts with the cysteine, ends with the phenylalanine, and has 21 residues. Only CDR3 DNA is held: 63 bases, read in frame from base 1. The source of this sequence is a female donor with Graves disease. This receptor chain uses TRBV6-5 and TRBJ2-6, and TRBD1 matches 9 of the central bases. The sequencing here drew on peripheral blood mononuclear cells (PBMCs), taken when the disease was refractory, from a patient treated with antithyroid drugs. The base sequence is TGTGCCAGCAGTTACCGTCTCCTGAACAGGGGGCAATCCTCTGGGGCCAACGTCCTGACTTTC. Its translation is CASSYRLLNRGQSSGANVLTF.